This T cell receptor (beta chain) emerged from a study of regulatory T cells in long-lasting Graves disease. Time point indicated: persistent/refractory GD, antithyroid drugs over 5 years with positive TRAb. PBMC-extracted RNA yielded the TCR library. In this cohort, patients came from an endocrinology department located in Xi'an, China. CDR1 is LNHDA, CDR2 SQIVND, per germline (reference sequence). The CDR3 spans 14 residues. The V end was cut by 5 bases, the J end by 4 bases, with 14 bases between. Sequencing libraries for TCR beta were prepared with iRepertoire HTBI primers and Arm-PCR of CDR3 regions. One entry per CDR3 protein, called by TCRdb with MiXCR from the multiplex PCR reads. The sample shows roughly 300,000 distinct CDR3 sequences, roughly a fifth of them seen only once.

The sequence came from a female donor with Graves disease. The chain combines TRBV19 with TRBJ1-2, with D possibly being TRBD1 (5 bases). This specimen consisted of peripheral blood mononuclear cells (PBMCs), obtained when the disease was refractory, from a patient treated with antithyroid drugs. The CDR3 coding sequence is TGTGCCAGTAGTCACAGACAGCTTTCCTATGGCTACACCTTC. Translation gives CASSHRQLSYGYTF.